These 31 T cell receptor beta chains came from one sample sequenced in a study of T cell repertoires in aging, cancer and after chemotherapy. Peripheral blood genomic DNA, not sorted cells or RNA, was the template. Multiplex touch-down PCR with TRB-A/B primers amplified rearranged V-D-J TRB sequences. TCRdb itself ran the multiplex PCR reads through MiXCR, one entry per CDR3 protein. The table lists about 12,000 distinct CDR3 sequences, about 20% of them singletons. The sequenced sample consisted of blood. These receptors all stem from a human donor in good health.

In regard to this clonotype: At one boundary the junction diverges from the germline segment, which might be a read error. This chain connects TRBV10-3 to TRBJ1-2; 7 positions match TRBD1. Germline V gives CDR1 ENHRY, CDR2 SYGVKD. There are 15 residues in the CDR3. The CDR3 DNA reads TGTGCCATCCAGAAGGGCCAGGGGGTGAACTATAGCTACACCTTC. It yields the protein CAIQKGQGVNYSYTF.

This rearrangement joins TRBV5-1 to TRBJ1-2, with 9 bases matching TRBD1. Trimming cost V 5 bases and J 7 bases; bases outside gene matches: 9. Germline V gene data show CDR1 as SGHRS and CDR2 as YFSETQ. This CDR3 is 14 amino acids long. The CDR3 is CASSPTGGSTGYTF. The DNA of the CDR3 is TGCGCCAGCAGTCCGACAGGGGGTTCGACTGGCTACACCTTC.

The chain has TRBV5-6 and TRBJ1-1, with D perhaps matching TRBD1 (6 bases). V was trimmed by 8 bases and J by 7 bases, leaving 15 bases between them. Germline V CDR1 and CDR2: SGHDT, YYEEEE. There are 12 residues in the CDR3. The CDR3 loop reads CARSETGVEAFF. Written as DNA, the CDR3 is TGTGCCAGAAGTGAGACAGGAGTTGAAGCTTTCTTT.

Within the sample, this clonotype is medium-sized. The chain couples TRBV11-1 to TRBJ1-4; D unclear. The ends were cut back, 5 bases at V and 8 bases at J, with 9 bases in the middle. Germline V gene sequence: CDR1 SGHAT, CDR2 FQDESV (reference sequence). The CDR3 is 12 amino acids. The DNA for the CDR3 is TGTGCCAGCAGCAATCTAGCAGAAAAACTGTTTTTT. It translates to CASSNLAEKLFF.

This chain joins TRBV2 and TRBJ2-3; D is unclear. Trimming left V 0 bases short and J 2 bases short, with 9 bases between. Germline CDR1 and CDR2: SNHLY and FYNNEI. The CDR3 has 15 residues. In nucleotides, the CDR3 is TGTGCCAGCAGTGAAGCGGGCGGAATCACAGATACGCAGTATTTT. Its protein product is CASSEAGGITDTQYF.

In this sample, this clonotype turned up a few times. The V and J genes are TRBV6-5 and TRBJ2-5, with 7 positions matching TRBD1. Per the germline V gene, CDR1 is MNHEY and CDR2 is SVGAGI. V lost 7 bases and J lost 3; bases outside the gene matches: 8. There are 14 residues in the CDR3. Written as DNA, the CDR3 is TGTGCCAGCAACAAAGTAGGGACAGAAGAGACCCAGTACTTC. Its translation: CASNKVGTEETQYF.

Comment on this clonotype: The final CDR3 position lacks the conserved phenylalanine or tryptophan, pointing to a likely read error. The chain employs TRBV20-1 and TRBJ1-1, with 8 positions matching TRBD1. The V gene's germline CDR1 is DFQATT and CDR2 SNEGSKA (reference sequence). The V gene end was trimmed by 6 bases and the J gene end by 5 bases; junction bases not matched to a gene: 11. The CDR3 totals 14 residues. Here the CDR3 DNA reads TGCAGTGCAACTTTAGGACAGGGCGATACTGAAGCTTTCTAT. Translation: CSATLGQGDTEAFY.

This clonotype was seen only a few times. J is TRBJ2-5 and V is TRBV6-2 or TRBV6-3; 7 bases fit TRBD2. The germline V gene has CDR1 MNHEY and CDR2 SVGEGT. The V gene end was trimmed by 6 bases and the J gene end by 4 bases; junction bases not matched to a gene: 8. The CDR3 contains 14 residues. The CDR3, as DNA: TGTGCCAGCAGCCGGCGGGGGATGGGAGAGACCCAGTACTTC. This sequence encodes CASSRRGMGETQYF.

The chain couples TRBV20-1 to TRBJ2-7, with TRBD2 matching 8 bases. Trimming cost V 5 bases and J 5 bases; bases outside gene matches: 8. This CDR3 comprises 13 residues. The germline CDR1 and CDR2 sequences are DFQATT and SNEGSKA (reference sequence). This CDR3 reads CSAHRGGSNEQYF. The DNA for the CDR3 is TGCAGTGCTCATCGGGGGGGCAGCAACGAGCAGTACTTC.

This clonotype counts as medium-sized. This chain links TRBV19 with TRBJ2-7, with D possibly TRBD2 on 6 matching bases. The V gene's germline CDR1 is LNHDA and CDR2 SQIVND (reference sequence). Trimming took off 3 bases at V and 4 bases at J, with 10 bases between the two ends. The CDR3 contains 13 residues. This CDR3 is CASSIGGTYEQYF. The DNA for the CDR3 is TGTGCCAGTAGTATTGGGGGGACGTACGAGCAGTACTTC.

This clonotype is labeled as medium-sized. The chain employs TRBV29-1 and TRBJ2-5; 10 positions agree with TRBD1. The CDR3 totals 12 residues. V lost 5 bases and J lost 6; bases outside the gene matches: 3. The V gene's germline CDR1 is SQVTM and CDR2 ANQGSEA. CDR3 nucleotide sequence: TGCAGCGTTAGGGGACAGGGGAAGACCCAGTACTTC. It translates to CSVRGQGKTQYF.

This clonotype has at least ten counts. CDR3 loop: CASSFSGAGDTQYF. The CDR3 DNA sequence: TGTGCCAGCAGCTTTAGCGGGGCCGGGGATACGCAGTATTTT. The chain links TRBV7-2 to TRBJ2-3; TRBD2 matches at 8 bases. This CDR3 has 14 residues. From germline, CDR1 is SGHTA and CDR2 FQGNSA. V lost 3 bases, J lost 6 bases, and 5 bases stayed unmatched.

The chain uses TRBV4-3 and TRBJ1-3, with TRBD1 as a possible D gene (5 bases). The CDR3 runs to 16 residues. Germline V lookup: CDR1 LGHNA, CDR2 YSLEER. Trimming took off 3 bases at V and 4 bases at J, with 16 bases between the two ends. The CDR3 reads CASSQQMGGNGNTIYF. The CDR3, as DNA: TGCGCCAGCAGCCAGCAAATGGGGGGGAACGGAAACACCATATATTTT.

This clonotype was detected only a few times. The V and J genes are TRBV7-2 and TRBJ2-3; D might be TRBD1 or TRBD2, each matching 5 bases. Germline loops: CDR1 SGHTA, CDR2 FQGNSA. The CDR3 totals 14 residues. The ends were cut back, 5 bases at V and 3 bases at J, with 12 bases in the middle. The CDR3 region has the DNA TGTGCCAGCAGCCCCCTAGCAGGGACAGATACGCAGTATTTT. Its protein is CASSPLAGTDTQYF.

This clonotype was seen more than once but under ten times. The chain combines TRBV7-2 with TRBJ1-5; D might be TRBD1 (6 bases). This CDR3 region has 15 residues. V was clipped by 1 base and J by 1 base, with 8 bases between them. CDR1 is SGHTA, CDR2 FQGNSA, per germline. This CDR3 reads CASSLDGQSNQPQHF. The CDR3 DNA reads as TGTGCCAGCAGCTTAGACGGACAGAGCAATCAGCCCCAGCATTTT.

J is TRBJ2-3 and V is TRBV7-2; TRBD2 is a possible D gene (7 bases). Germline V gene data show CDR1 as SGHTA and CDR2 as FQGNSA. The CDR3 sequence is 16 residues long. V lost 3 bases to trimming and J lost 4 bases, with 17 bases between them. CDR3 DNA sequence: TGTGCCAGCAGCTTGGGGGGGGGGGCCGGGGCAGATACGCAGTATTTT. The encoded protein is CASSLGGGAGADTQYF. The full variable domain, rest sourced from reference TRBV7-2 and TRBJ2-3, is GAGVSQSPSNKVTEKGKDVELRCDPISGHTALYWYRQSLGQGLEFLIYFQGNSAPDKSGLPSDRFSAERTGGSVSTLTIQRTQQEDSAVYLCASSLGGGAGADTQYFGPGTRLTVL.

The chain uses TRBV7-2 and TRBJ2-7; D is tentatively TRBD1 or TRBD2 (5 bases each). CDR3 length: 14 residues. Trimming shortened V by 5 bases and J by 3 bases, and 14 bases separated the two germline ends. In germline, CDR1 is SGHTA, CDR2 FQGNSA. The CDR3 DNA follows: TGTGCCAGCAGCAAAACCGGGACGGTCTACGAGCAGTACTTC. Translated, it gives CASSKTGTVYEQYF. Filled out from reference TRBV7-2 and TRBJ2-7, the complete variable domain reads GAGVSQSPSNKVTEKGKDVELRCDPISGHTALYWYRQSLGQGLEFLIYFQGNSAPDKSGLPSDRFSAERTGGSVSTLTIQRTQQEDSAVYLCASSKTGTVYEQYFGPGTRLTVT.

This clonotype counts as medium-sized. The chain couples TRBV20-1 to TRBJ2-2; TRBD1 matches 7 bases. The V segment lost 3 bases and the J segment 1 base; nucleotides outside the gene matches: 2. Germline CDR1 is DFQATT and CDR2 is SNEGSKA (reference sequence). CDR3 length equals 14 residues. In nucleotides, the CDR3 is TGCAGTGCTAGGAGGGACAGGAACACCGGGGAGCTGTTTTTT. Its protein is CSARRDRNTGELFF.

Comment on this clonotype: This sequence may be a read error, since a much larger clone differs from it by one base. Since the CDR3 does not end with the conserved phenylalanine or tryptophan, this likely comes from a read error. V and J are TRBV11-2 and TRBJ2-1, with 7 bases identical to TRBD2. The CDR3 length is 13 residues. Germline V gives CDR1 SGHAT, CDR2 FQNNGV. The V segment lost 5 bases and the J segment 8 bases; nucleotides outside the gene matches: 6. This CDR3 reads CASSPRLAYEQFS. The CDR3 nucleotides are TGTGCCAGCAGCCCTCGACTAGCTTATGAGCAGTTCTCC.

At least ten counts were recorded for this clonotype. This chain connects TRBV19 to TRBJ2-4; tentatively, D is TRBD2 (5 bases). Per germline, CDR1 LNHDA and CDR2 SQIVND (reference sequence). Trimming pared 3 bases from V and 4 bases from J, leaving 13 bases between. The CDR3 covers 15 residues. The CDR3 sequence is CASSIFEGGKNIQYF. The DNA for the CDR3 is TGTGCCAGTAGTATCTTTGAGGGTGGGAAAAACATTCAGTACTTC.

This clonotype counts as medium-sized. CDR3 region: CASSYQVRTEAFF. Here the CDR3 DNA reads TGTGCCAGCAGTTACCAGGTTCGGACTGAAGCTTTCTTT. The chain uses TRBV6-5 and TRBJ1-1; D is unresolved. The CDR3 covers 13 residues. Trimming stripped 2 bases from V and 5 bases from J, with 9 bases between. The germline V gene encodes CDR1 MNHEY and CDR2 SVGAGI.

This chain links TRBV20-1 with TRBJ1-1; 7 positions match TRBD1. CDR3 length equals 12 residues. Losses at the gene ends were 4 bases for V and 4 bases for J; bases not matched to a gene: 3. Germline V gene lookup returns CDR1 DFQATT and CDR2 SNEGSKA (reference sequence). This CDR3 reads CSANQGVTEAFF. CDR3 bases: TGCAGTGCTAACCAGGGGGTCACTGAAGCTTTCTTT.

This clonotype came up a few times. The chain joins TRBV27 to TRBJ1-5; D might be TRBD1 (6 bases). V lost 3 bases, J lost 7 bases, and 16 bases lay in between. Germline CDR1 and CDR2: MNHEY and SMNVEV (reference sequence). This CDR3 is built from 15 residues. The CDR3 DNA is TGTGCCAGCAGTTTGGCCAGCGGGGGCTACCAGCCCCAGCATTTT. Protein: CASSLASGGYQPQHF.

The rearrangement joins TRBV7-3 to TRBJ2-3; D might be TRBD1 (5 bases). Trimming stripped 0 bases from V and 3 bases from J, with 10 bases between. This CDR3 spans 15 amino acids. Germline CDR1 and CDR2: SGHTA and FQGTGA. For the CDR3, the DNA is TGTGCCAGCAGCTTAACCATGGACAATACAGATACGCAGTATTTT. It specifies CASSLTMDNTDTQYF.

This clonotype has at least ten counts. The genes are TRBV7-9 and TRBJ1-1, with D possibly TRBD1 on 6 matching bases. In germline, CDR1 is SEHNR, CDR2 FQNEAQ (reference sequence). Trimming removed 5 bases from V and 10 bases from J, with 14 bases in between. The CDR3 loop spans 12 amino acids. CDR3 DNA: TGTGCCAGCAGCATACCACAGGGAGGAGCTTTCTTT. Its protein is CASSIPQGGAFF. The full variable domain, completed using reference TRBV7-9 and TRBJ1-1, is DTGVSQNPRHKITKRGQNVTFRCDPISEHNRLYWYRQTLGQGPEFLTYFQNEAQLEKSRLLSDRFSAERPKGSFSTLEIQRTEQGDSAMYLCASSIPQGGAFFGQGTRLTVV.

This chain joins TRBV6-5 and TRBJ2-7, with TRBD2 matching 10 bases. V dropped 0 bases and J dropped 0; count of bases not matched to a gene: 2. Germline V gives CDR1 MNHEY, CDR2 SVGAGI. This CDR3 region has 16 residues. In nucleotides, the CDR3 is TGTGCCAGCAGTTACTCCCTAGCGGGGGTCTCCTACGAGCAGTACTTC. Translated: CASSYSLAGVSYEQYF.

The chain combines TRBV7-3 with TRBJ2-7, with TRBD1 identical over 8 bases. With V trimmed by 0 bases and J by 7 bases, 8 bases remained unmatched. CDR1 and CDR2 (germline): SGHTA, FQGTGA. CDR3 length equals 15 residues. The CDR3 sequence is CASSLTQGAGGEQYF. CDR3 in DNA: TGTGCCAGCAGCTTAACCCAGGGGGCAGGGGGGGAGCAGTACTTC.

By share of the sample, this clonotype is medium-sized. The rearrangement links TRBV7-9 to TRBJ1-2; D not certain. V was trimmed by 1 base and J by 4 bases, leaving 16 bases between them. Per the germline V gene, CDR1 is SEHNR and CDR2 is FQNEAQ (reference sequence). The CDR3 has 16 residues. CDR3 nucleotide sequence: TGTGCCAGCAGCTTAGATCACGGCGTTTCAGGCTATGGCTACACCTTC. Translating gives CASSLDHGVSGYGYTF.

This chain joins TRBV30 and TRBJ2-3; TRBD1 agrees at 7 bases. The ends lost 1 base at V and 0 bases at J; junction bases unmatched: 7. The germline gives CDR1 GTSNPN, CDR2 SVGIG (reference sequence). CDR3 length: 16 amino acids. The CDR3 is CAWSGGQTASTDTQYF. The CDR3 DNA reads TGTGCCTGGAGTGGGGGACAGACGGCTAGCACAGATACGCAGTATTTT.

This clonotype was detected only a few times. This chain uses TRBV4-3 with TRBJ1-3, with a weak D call TRBD1 (5 bases). In germline, CDR1 is LGHNA, CDR2 YSLEER. Trimming stripped 4 bases from V and 0 bases from J, with 13 bases between. This CDR3 comprises 16 residues. The CDR3 sequence is CASSRSGLISGNTIYF. CDR3 nucleotide sequence: TGCGCCAGCAGCCGGTCAGGGCTGATCTCTGGAAACACCATATATTTT.

This clonotype rates as large. J is TRBJ2-7 and V is TRBV14, with TRBD1 matching over 11 bases. Trimming took 3 bases from V and 3 from J; bases not matched to a gene: 4. Germline V lookup: CDR1 SGHDN, CDR2 FVKESK. This CDR3 comprises 15 residues. This chain's CDR3 is CASSHWTGGLYEQYF. The CDR3 DNA follows: TGTGCCAGCAGCCATTGGACAGGGGGCCTCTACGAGCAGTACTTC.